This entry lists 25 T cell receptor beta chains sequenced from one sample in a study of PD-1 blockade in classical Hodgkin lymphoma. Using immunoSEQ multiplex PCR, the repertoire was profiled, and TCRdb retains in-frame clones only, with some absent. The table records more than 20,000 clones, roughly three quarters of them present only once. The time point was: cycle 4 day 1 (C4D1), after about 6 weeks of nivolumab. Exposure to brentuximab vedotin varied, and each patient had relapsed following autologous stem cell transplantation. Sequenced material: peripheral blood mononuclear cells (PBMCs), taken before the fourth cycle of nivolumab. The receptors were gathered from a human donor with classical Hodgkin lymphoma.

The chain recombines TRBV4-3 with TRBJ2-3; 10 positions match TRBD2. The CDR3 consists of 17 residues. Germline lookup yields CDR1 LGHNA and CDR2 YSLEER. V shed 2 bases, J shed 3 bases, and the junction held 8 bases outside the gene matches. CDR3 DNA sequence: TGCGCCAGCAGCCAAAATTTGCTAGCGGGAGTGACAGATACGCAGTATTTT. The encoded protein is CASSQNLLAGVTDTQYF.

The V and J genes are TRBV7-2 and TRBJ1-1; no firm D call. This CDR3 has 13 amino acids. Looked up from germline, CDR1 is SGHTA and CDR2 is FQGNSA. Trimming stripped 6 bases from V and 2 bases from J, with 10 bases between. The CDR3 protein is CASSWGYNTEAFF. The DNA of the CDR3 is TGTGCCAGCAGTTGGGGATATAACACTGAAGCTTTCTTT.

The chain links TRBV5-4 to TRBJ2-3; 15 bases align to TRBD2. V gave up 4 bases and J gave up 1 base; unmatched junction bases: 13. This CDR3 spans 20 amino acids. Germline V lookup: CDR1 SGHNT, CDR2 YYREEE (reference sequence). The CDR3 sequence is CASSSPFGLAGGRGTDTQYF. In DNA, the CDR3 is TGTGCCAGCAGCAGTCCATTCGGACTAGCGGGGGGGCGAGGCACAGATACGCAGTATTTT.

CDR3 nucleotides: TGTGCCAGCAGCTTGCGAGTGTTGGGCACCGGGGAGCTGTTTTTT. Its translation: CASSLRVLGTGELFF. The V gene is TRBV5-5, the J gene TRBJ2-2; D uncertain. V shed 1 base and J shed 4 bases, with 11 bases lying between them. Germline assignment: CDR1 SGHKS and CDR2 YYEKEE (reference sequence). The CDR3 runs to 15 residues.

The count of this clone is one. The chain combines TRBV7-3 with TRBJ2-1; 12 bases agree with TRBD2. This CDR3 comprises 15 residues. The trim removed 5 bases at V and 5 bases at J, leaving 4 bases unmatched. Germline V gene data show CDR1 as SGHTA and CDR2 as FQGTGA. The CDR3 DNA reads TGTGCCAGCAGCCCTGGACTAGCGGGAAACAATGAGCAGTTCTTC. Its translation is CASSPGLAGNNEQFF.

The rearrangement uses TRBV7-3 and TRBJ2-3; tentatively, D is TRBD1 (5 bases). V was shortened by 1 base and J by 4 bases, with 9 bases between the two germline ends. The germline CDR1 and CDR2 sequences are SGHTA and FQGTGA. This CDR3 is built from 14 residues. The CDR3 region is CASSLIGAADTQYF. The CDR3 DNA is TGTGCCAGCAGCTTAATAGGGGCGGCAGATACGCAGTATTTT.

V gene TRBV4-3 combines with J gene TRBJ1-4; D gene ambiguous. This CDR3 has 16 amino acids. The germline gives CDR1 LGHNA, CDR2 YSLEER. V lost 5 bases and J lost 7, with 20 bases in between. The CDR3 protein is CASSWNPTPVLEKLFF. DNA of the CDR3: TGCGCCAGCAGCTGGAACCCTACACCGGTACTTGAAAAACTGTTTTTT.

This clone was counted once. The rearrangement links TRBV5-4 to TRBJ1-2; TRBD1 agrees at 8 bases. J lost 6 bases, V lost 4 bases, and 2 bases had no gene match. The CDR3 sequence is 12 residues long. Germline V gene sequence: CDR1 SGHNT, CDR2 YYREEE (reference sequence). The CDR3 region is CASSPDRDGYTF. The CDR3 coding sequence is TGTGCCAGCAGCCCGGACAGGGATGGCTACACCTTC.

The genes are TRBV28 and TRBJ1-5; TRBD1 might be the D (6 bases). In germline, CDR1 is MDHEN, CDR2 SYDVKM. The CDR3 totals 15 residues. V lost 7 bases and J lost 3, with 16 bases in between. In DNA form, the CDR3 reads TGTGCCAGCACCGGACAGAACTACTTCAATCAGCCCCAGCATTTT. It codes for CASTGQNYFNQPQHF.

The V and J genes are TRBV6-5 and TRBJ1-6; 7 nucleotides match TRBD1. Trimming removed 2 bases from V and 7 bases from J; junction bases left unmatched: 2. The CDR3 consists of 14 residues. Germline V CDR1 and CDR2: MNHEY, SVGAGI. The CDR3 sequence: CASSYGQDNSPLHF. CDR3 coding DNA: TGTGCCAGCAGTTACGGACAGGACAATTCACCCCTCCACTTT.

The chain has TRBV6-5 and TRBJ1-1, with D tentatively TRBD1 (6 bases). Per the germline V gene, CDR1 is MNHEY and CDR2 is SVGAGI. This CDR3 is 14 amino acids long. V dropped 0 bases and J dropped 7 bases, with 12 bases sitting between them. The CDR3 loop is CASSYSRTAYEAFF. As DNA, the CDR3 is TGTGCCAGCAGTTACTCGAGGACAGCCTATGAAGCTTTCTTT.

This chain uses TRBV29-1 with TRBJ1-2; D may be TRBD1 (5 bases). This CDR3 has 13 amino acids. From germline, CDR1 is SQVTM and CDR2 ANQGSEA. Trimming removed 4 bases at V and 7 bases at J, with 16 bases between. For the CDR3, the DNA is TGCAGCGTTGTCATCGACGTTAGGGGTGGCTACACCTTC. Encoded protein: CSVVIDVRGGYTF.

This chain connects TRBV7-9 to TRBJ2-1, with 7 bases matching TRBD2. Trimming took 2 bases from V and 1 from J; bases not matched to a gene: 2. Germline assignment: CDR1 SEHNR and CDR2 FQNEAQ (reference sequence). CDR3 length: 15 amino acids. The CDR3 DNA reads TGTGCCAGCAGCTTAATTAGCGGGTCCTACAATGAGCAGTTCTTC. This translates into CASSLISGSYNEQFF.

The chain joins TRBV29-1 to TRBJ1-2, with a tentative D call TRBD1 (5 bases). The CDR3 has 12 amino acids. Germline V gene sequence: CDR1 SQVTM, CDR2 ANQGSEA. V was cut by 5 bases and J by 5 bases, with 12 bases left in between. The CDR3 spells CSVRRGPYGYTF. The CDR3 DNA follows: TGCAGCGTTCGGAGGGGACCATATGGCTACACCTTC.

The J gene is TRBJ2-2, the V gene TRBV18; TRBD2 matches at 8 bases. The V gene end was trimmed by 4 bases and the J gene end by 0 bases; junction bases not matched to a gene: 4. This CDR3 comprises 16 residues. The germline V gene encodes CDR1 KGHSH and CDR2 LQKENI. The CDR3 nucleotides are TGTGCCAGCTCACGACGGGAGGGCCCGAACACCGGGGAGCTGTTTTTT. Its translation is CASSRREGPNTGELFF.

J is TRBJ2-3 and V is TRBV19; D perhaps matches TRBD2 (5 bases). This CDR3 region has 16 residues. V dropped 4 bases and J dropped 2 bases, with 16 bases sitting between them. In germline, CDR1 is LNHDA, CDR2 SQIVND (reference sequence). DNA of the CDR3: TGTGCCAGTAGTAGAGACGGGATAACTAACACAGATACGCAGTATTTT. Protein sequence: CASSRDGITNTDTQYF.

The rearrangement links TRBV7-3 to TRBJ2-3, with 11 bases matching TRBD2. Germline values: CDR1 SGHTA, CDR2 FQGTGA. With V trimmed by 4 bases and J by 3 bases, 0 bases remained unmatched. The CDR3 is made up of 14 amino acids. The CDR3 loop reads CASSSSGGTDTQYF. DNA for the CDR3: TGTGCCAGCAGCTCTAGCGGGGGGACAGATACGCAGTATTTT.

The CDR3 is CAWTRAGGTDTQYF. The CDR3 DNA follows: TGTGCCTGGACCAGAGCGGGGGGCACAGATACGCAGTATTTT. V and J are TRBV30 and TRBJ2-3; 8 bases fit TRBD2. CDR1 is GTSNPN and CDR2 is SVGIG in the germline V gene (reference sequence). The V gene end was trimmed by 4 bases and the J gene end by 1 base; junction bases not matched to a gene: 4. The CDR3 extends over 14 amino acids.

This clone was seen a single time. The J gene is TRBJ1-2, the V gene TRBV4-1; TRBD1 matches 10 bases. The CDR3 is 16 amino acids. V shed 6 bases, J shed 2 bases, and the junction held 9 bases outside the gene matches. Germline V gives CDR1 MGHRA, CDR2 YSYEKL. CDR3 DNA sequence: TGCGCCAGCAGAAGACAGGGGGCGCCTGAAAACTATGGCTACACCTTC. Its protein is CASRRQGAPENYGYTF.

The V and J genes are TRBV10-3 and TRBJ2-7; 16 bases are a match to TRBD2. This CDR3 spans 15 amino acids. Germline assignment: CDR1 ENHRY and CDR2 SYGVKD. Trimming at V came to 10 bases and at J to 3 bases, leaving 6 bases not matched to a gene. CDR3 coding DNA: TGTGCCAGTTCGGGACTAGCGGGAGGGGTCTACGAGCAGTACTTC. It encodes CASSGLAGGVYEQYF.

The count of this clone is one. The chain is built from TRBV5-1 and TRBJ1-2, with D tentatively TRBD1 (5 bases). Trimming stripped 4 bases from V and 3 bases from J, with 10 bases between. Germline V CDR1 and CDR2: SGHRS, YFSETQ. The CDR3 spans 13 residues. The CDR3, as DNA: TGCGCCAGCAGCCTGACAGAACACTATGGCTACACCTTC. As protein: CASSLTEHYGYTF.

This sequence joins TRBV18 and TRBJ2-1, with 12 bases that match TRBD2. CDR1 KGHSH and CDR2 LQKENI come from the germline V gene. The CDR3 contains 16 residues. Trimming removed 0 bases from V and 6 bases from J; junction bases left unmatched: 3. In DNA, the CDR3 is TGTGCCAGCTCACCACCGTTACTAGCGGGGGGCAATGAGCAGTTCTTC. Its protein is CASSPPLLAGGNEQFF.

This chain uses TRBV7-8 with TRBJ2-2; 14 bases agree with TRBD2. The V and J ends lost 5 bases and 6 bases, in that order; junction bases with no gene match: 5. Germline CDR1 SGHVS, CDR2 FQNEAQ. CDR3 size: 16 residues. CDR3 region: CASSGTSGRSSGELFF. The CDR3 region has the DNA TGTGCCAGCAGCGGGACTAGCGGGAGATCATCCGGGGAGCTGTTTTTT.

The rearrangement joins TRBV5-4 to TRBJ2-2, with D perhaps TRBD2 (5 bases). Trimming stripped 4 bases from V and 0 bases from J, with 7 bases between. The CDR3 is 14 residues long. The germline V gene encodes CDR1 SGHNT and CDR2 YYREEE (reference sequence). The DNA for the CDR3 is TGTGCCAGCAGCCAGAGGGCGAACACCGGGGAGCTGTTTTTT. It specifies CASSQRANTGELFF.

Worth noting for this clone: A read error may account for a junction end that differs from germline. This chain uses TRBV4-1 with TRBJ1-4, with TRBD1 as a possible D gene (6 bases). This CDR3 spans 16 amino acids. Per germline, CDR1 MGHRA and CDR2 YSYEKL. CDR3 sequence reads: CASGQDLTGINEKLFF. CDR3 DNA sequence: TGCGCCAGCGGCCAGGACCTGACAGGAATTAATGAAAAACTGTTTTTT.